This TCR beta chain came from a study of blood T cell repertoires in COVID-19. There are 13 residues in the CDR3. CDR1 and CDR2 (germline): SGHTA, FQGNSA. V was trimmed by 5 bases and J by 6 bases, leaving 13 bases between them. Sequencing used immunoSEQ multiplex PCR; TCRdb keeps in-frame clones, though not all of them. Here the sample spans about 150,000 clones, around four fifths being singletons. This clone was observed a single time. The TCR comes from a woman of 80 years or more with COVID-19, enrolled during active disease. The chain recombines TRBV7-2 with TRBJ1-2; D perhaps matches TRBD1 (6 bases). The sample taken for sequencing was peripheral blood. The CDR3 DNA sequence: TGTGCCAGCAGCGGAGGCAGGGGAGATGGCTACACCTTC. Translation: CASSGGRGDGYTF.